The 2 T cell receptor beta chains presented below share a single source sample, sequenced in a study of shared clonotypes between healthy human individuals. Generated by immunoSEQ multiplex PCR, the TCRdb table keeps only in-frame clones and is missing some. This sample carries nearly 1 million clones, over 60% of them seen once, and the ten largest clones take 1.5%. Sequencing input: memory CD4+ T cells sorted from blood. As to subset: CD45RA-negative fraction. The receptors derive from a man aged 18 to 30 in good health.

The CDR3 DNA follows: TGTGCCATCAGTGAGTGGAGGCGGGAGAAGGACGAGCAGTACTTC. Encoded protein: CAISEWRREKDEQYF. This chain links TRBV10-3 with TRBJ2-7, with 7 bases that match TRBD2. The CDR3 consists of 15 residues. CDR1 and CDR2 (germline): ENHRY, SYGVKD. Losses at the gene ends were 1 base for V and 5 bases for J; bases not matched to a gene: 8.

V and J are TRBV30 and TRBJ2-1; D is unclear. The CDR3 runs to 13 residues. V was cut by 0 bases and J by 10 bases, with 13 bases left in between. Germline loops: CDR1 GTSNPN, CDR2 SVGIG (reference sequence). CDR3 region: CAWSVARTREQFF. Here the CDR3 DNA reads TGTGCCTGGAGTGTGGCCAGAACAAGGGAGCAGTTCTTC.